This T cell receptor beta chain was sequenced in a study of CD8 T cells in ankylosing spondylitis. Study findings and constraints: Ankylosing spondylitis blood appeared to be characterized by a TCR beta motif of about eight highly homologous variants. Those disease-linked clones were CD8+; they were also relatively rare in peripheral blood.

For this clonotype: The antigen is undetermined.

The germline gives CDR1 MNHNS, CDR2 SASEGT. This CDR3 contains 13 residues. Trimming removed 5 bases from V and 6 bases from J, with 10 bases in between. In making TCR beta libraries, quantitative 5'-RACE with molecular barcodes was used. TCRdb re-called the 5' RACE reads with MiXCR, one entry per CDR3 protein. This sample has 200,000 to 250,000 distinct CDR3 sequences, with roughly a tenth found just once. The sequenced material came from blood, either unsorted or a sorted T cell fraction (not recorded which). The chain joins TRBV6-1 to TRBJ2-2; a possible D gene is TRBD1 (6 bases). The receptor comes from a male donor with ankylosing spondylitis or in good health (not recorded which). The CDR3, as DNA: TGTGCCAGCAGTTGGAACAGGGCCGGGGAGCTGTTTTTT. Encoded protein: CASSWNRAGELFF.